Listed here are 24 T cell receptor beta chains from one sample, sequenced in a study of beta chain features in type 1 diabetes. Their cognate antigens are unknown. Investigators reverse transcribed all isolated RNA, so they sequenced expressed TCRB transcripts. Measured with immunoSEQ multiplex PCR; TCRdb has only the in-frame clones, and not every one. Of 150,000 to 200,000 clones in the sample, 6.5% to 10% were seen once. Findings and caveats of the study: Shortening that was moderate but significant affected the TCRB CDR3s of Type 1 diabetes patients in all four CD4+ subsets.

Sequenced: central memory CD4+ T cells from blood. These receptors all stem from a woman aged 18-29 years with type 1 diabetes.

The V and J genes are TRBV4-3 and TRBJ2-3; TRBD2 is a possible D gene (6 bases). V was shortened by 4 bases and J by 2 bases, with 13 bases between the two germline ends. Germline CDR1 and CDR2: LGHNA and YSLEER. There are 15 residues in the CDR3. Written as DNA, the CDR3 is TGCGCCAGCAGCCCGGGAGATGGGTTCACAGATACGCAGTATTTT. It codes for CASSPGDGFTDTQYF.

The V gene is TRBV5-1, the J gene TRBJ1-2; D gene unclear. Germline values: CDR1 SGHRS, CDR2 YFSETQ. The ends were cut back, 3 bases at V and 7 bases at J, with 7 bases in the middle. The CDR3 sequence is 11 residues long. CDR3 sequence: CASSWGGGYTF. The CDR3 bases are TGCGCCAGCAGCTGGGGAGGTGGCTACACCTTC.

The rearrangement joins TRBV5-1 to TRBJ2-3; D is possibly TRBD1 (6 bases). Germline V gene lookup returns CDR1 SGHRS and CDR2 YFSETQ. This CDR3 contains 14 residues. Trimming pared 6 bases from V and 4 bases from J, leaving 15 bases between. The CDR3 sequence is CASKDPQGADTQYF. As DNA, the CDR3 is TGCGCCAGCAAGGATCCACAGGGTGCAGATACGCAGTATTTT.

The chain couples TRBV7-2 to TRBJ1-1, with 7 bases identical to TRBD1. V gave up 5 bases and J gave up 3 bases; unmatched junction bases: 9. Looked up from germline, CDR1 is SGHTA and CDR2 is FQGNSA. The CDR3 is made up of 15 amino acids. The CDR3: CASSPQGTVYTEAFF. In DNA, the CDR3 is TGTGCCAGCAGCCCACAGGGGACGGTGTACACTGAAGCTTTCTTT. The full variable domain, its missing parts supplied by reference TRBV7-2 and TRBJ1-1, is GAGVSQSPSNKVTEKGKDVELRCDPISGHTALYWYRQSLGQGLEFLIYFQGNSAPDKSGLPSDRFSAERTGGSVSTLTIQRTQQEDSAVYLCASSPQGTVYTEAFFGQGTRLTVV.

This clone was picked up a small number of times. The chain is built from TRBV4-3 and TRBJ1-1, with unresolved D. This CDR3 contains 14 residues. Germline V gene lookup returns CDR1 LGHNA and CDR2 YSLEER. The germline V and J ends were trimmed by 4 bases and 6 bases, with 15 bases remaining between them. The CDR3 loop reads CASSPFVLAAEAFF. CDR3 in DNA: TGCGCCAGCAGCCCCTTTGTGTTAGCCGCTGAAGCTTTCTTT.

In this sample, this clone turned up a few times. The chain has TRBV16 and TRBJ2-1; TRBD2 matches 7 bases. The CDR3 extends over 15 amino acids. Per germline, CDR1 KGHSY and CDR2 FQNENV. Germline trimming cut 0 bases from V and 3 bases from J; bases unmatched to any gene: 2. The CDR3 spells CASSQSGGNYNEQFF. The CDR3, as DNA: TGTGCCAGCAGCCAATCGGGAGGGAACTACAATGAGCAGTTCTTC. The variable domain in full, completed from reference TRBV16 and TRBJ2-1, reads GEEVAQTPKHLVRGEGQKAKLYCAPIKGHSYVFWYQQVLKNEFKFLISFQNENVFDETGMPKERFSAKCLPNSPCSLEIQATKLEDSAVYFCASSQSGGNYNEQFFGPGTRLTVL.

There are a few counts of this clone. This sequence joins TRBV29-1 and TRBJ1-2; D gene unclear. V was trimmed by 6 bases and J by 6 bases, leaving 20 bases between them. The length of the CDR3 is 14 residues. CDR1 is SQVTM and CDR2 is ANQGSEA in the germline V gene. CDR3 bases: TGCAGCGTCGAAACGTACAGCTACGAAAATGGCTACACCTTC. Its translation: CSVETYSYENGYTF.

The chain carries TRBV7-2 and TRBJ2-3; 11 bases map to TRBD2. CDR1 and CDR2 from the germline V gene are SGHTA and FQGNSA. V was pared by 0 bases and J by 7 bases, with 3 bases of the junction left unmatched. This CDR3 spans 15 amino acids. Here the CDR3 reads CASSLASGGDNTQYF. In nucleotides, the CDR3 is TGTGCCAGCAGCTTAGCTAGCGGGGGGGACAATACGCAGTATTTT.

The chain carries TRBV6-5 and TRBJ1-1; possible D gene TRBD1, 6 bases. V was shortened by 2 bases and J by 1 base, with 11 bases between the two germline ends. The CDR3 has 15 amino acids. Germline V gives CDR1 MNHEY, CDR2 SVGAGI. The CDR3 loop reads CASSYDKQGNTEAFF. The CDR3 coding sequence is TGTGCCAGCAGTTACGACAAACAGGGGAACACTGAAGCTTTCTTT.

This clone was found a few times. V usage is TRBV7-8 and J usage is TRBJ2-1; D is unclear. The CDR3 covers 15 residues. CDR1 is SGHVS, CDR2 FQNEAQ, per germline. The germline V and J ends were trimmed by 1 base and 8 bases, with 15 bases remaining between them. The CDR3 bases are TGTGCCAGCAGCTTAGTGGCTCCGCGAGGCGATGAGCAGTTCTTC. Amino acids: CASSLVAPRGDEQFF.

This clone was picked up a small number of times. This chain joins TRBV7-2 and TRBJ2-1; D unclear. Germline lookup yields CDR1 SGHTA and CDR2 FQGNSA. The CDR3 runs 13 residues. V shed 1 base and J shed 7 bases, with 8 bases lying between them. CDR3 in amino acids: CASSLVPGNEQFF. In DNA form, the CDR3 reads TGTGCCAGCAGCTTAGTTCCGGGTAATGAGCAGTTCTTC.

The rearrangement uses TRBV9 and TRBJ2-3; 9 bases are shared with TRBD2. Germline CDR1 SGDLS, CDR2 YYNGEE. With 0 bases clipped from V and 4 bases from J, the junction kept 6 bases outside the gene matches. This CDR3 comprises 16 residues. CDR3 in amino acids: CASSVGAGGQADTQYF. CDR3 sequence (DNA): TGTGCCAGCAGCGTAGGCGCGGGGGGGCAGGCAGATACGCAGTATTTT.

This clone was detected a few times. The V and J genes are TRBV29-1 and TRBJ2-3; D is perhaps TRBD2 (6 bases). The V end lost 3 bases, the J end lost 1 base, and 8 bases lay between the germline ends. CDR3 length equals 13 residues. From germline, CDR1 is SQVTM and CDR2 ANQGSEA. The CDR3 sequence: CSVEGGGTDTQYF. DNA of the CDR3: TGCAGCGTTGAGGGGGGAGGCACAGATACGCAGTATTTT.

This clone was counted only a few times. This rearrangement joins TRBV19 to TRBJ2-5; a weak D match, TRBD2 (5 bases). This CDR3 is 13 amino acids long. Germline-derived CDR1 and CDR2 are LNHDA and SQIVND (reference sequence). The V end was cut by 8 bases, the J end by 4 bases, with 14 bases between. CDR3: CASRHEGLETQYF. Here the CDR3 DNA reads TGTGCCAGTCGCCACGAGGGCCTAGAGACCCAGTACTTC.

This clone was detected a few times. The rearrangement uses TRBV11-2 and TRBJ2-7; D might be TRBD1 (6 bases). This CDR3 spans 14 amino acids. V was trimmed by 1 base and J by 2 bases, leaving 9 bases between them. Germline V lookup: CDR1 SGHAT, CDR2 FQNNGV. The CDR3 region is CASSLGQVPYEQYF. CDR3 sequence (DNA): TGTGCCAGCAGCTTAGGACAGGTCCCCTACGAGCAGTACTTC.

This clone has a handful of counts. The rearrangement joins TRBV7-2 to TRBJ2-6; the D is unclear. Looked up from germline, CDR1 is SGHTA and CDR2 is FQGNSA. The CDR3 consists of 14 residues. With 2 bases removed from V and 0 bases from J, the gap between germline ends came to 2 bases. The CDR3 region is CASSLRSGANVLTF. DNA for the CDR3: TGTGCCAGCAGCTTACGCTCTGGGGCCAACGTCCTGACTTTC.

This clone turned up a few times. V gene TRBV19 combines with J gene TRBJ1-2, with 8 bases matching TRBD1. V lost 9 bases to trimming and J lost 7 bases; unmatched junction nucleotides: 7. The CDR3 has 12 amino acids. Germline assignment: CDR1 LNHDA and CDR2 SQIVND (reference sequence). CDR3 sequence: CASQGANGGYTF. The DNA of the CDR3 is TGTGCCAGCCAGGGGGCAAACGGTGGCTACACCTTC.

This clone was observed a few times. The rearrangement joins TRBV18 to TRBJ1-2; 7 nucleotides align to TRBD1. The germline gives CDR1 KGHSH, CDR2 LQKENI. V shed 3 bases and J 1 base; nucleotides not matched to a gene: 5. The CDR3 sequence is 15 residues long. In nucleotides, the CDR3 is TGTGCCAGCTCACCCGACAGGGACCTTAACTATGGCTACACCTTC. Residues: CASSPDRDLNYGYTF. The full variable domain, rest sourced from reference TRBV18 and TRBJ1-2, is NAGVMQNPRHLVRRRGQEARLRCSPMKGHSHVYWYRQLPEEGLKFMVYLQKENIIDESGMPKERFSAEFPKEGPSILRIQQVVRGDSAAYFCASSPDRDLNYGYTFGSGTRLTVV.

The rearrangement links TRBV15 to TRBJ2-1, with TRBD2 identical over 10 bases. Germline loops: CDR1 LNHNV, CDR2 YYDKDF (reference sequence). There are 17 residues in the CDR3. Unmatched junction bases numbered 7, after V lost 1 base and J lost 4 bases. The CDR3 sequence: CATSRAKGLASYNEQFF. In DNA form, the CDR3 reads TGTGCCACCAGCAGAGCAAAGGGACTAGCGTCTTACAATGAGCAGTTCTTC.

This clone was detected only a few times. The chain joins TRBV7-8 to TRBJ2-5; 8 bases are shared with TRBD2. The length of the CDR3 is 14 residues. CDR1 and CDR2 from the germline V gene are SGHVS and FQNEAQ. The CDR3 loop is CVSGGGPNVETQYF. DNA of the CDR3: TGTGTCTCGGGAGGGGGGCCGAATGTAGAGACCCAGTACTTC.

Only a few counts were recorded for this clone. V gene TRBV4-2 combines with J gene TRBJ2-4; 9 positions agree with TRBD2. CDR3 length equals 16 residues. The V gene's germline CDR1 is LGHNA and CDR2 YNFKEQ. V dropped 1 base and J dropped 3; count of bases not matched to a gene: 4. Here the CDR3 reads CASSQGLADYKNIQYF. CDR3 nucleotide sequence: TGTGCCAGCAGCCAAGGACTAGCGGATTACAAAAACATTCAGTACTTC.

The rearrangement uses TRBV5-4 and TRBJ2-2, with unresolved D. This CDR3 spans 14 amino acids. V was clipped by 1 base and J by 1 base, with 5 bases between them. The germline CDR1 and CDR2 sequences are SGHNT and YYREEE (reference sequence). The CDR3 nucleotides read TGTGCCAGCAGCTTGATAATGAACACCGGGGAGCTGTTTTTT. It yields the protein CASSLIMNTGELFF.

The chain carries TRBV7-8 and TRBJ1-1; D is unclear. The V gene's germline CDR1 is SGHVS and CDR2 FQNEAQ. The CDR3 contains 14 residues. V gave up 5 bases and J gave up 1 base, with 11 bases separating them. In DNA, the CDR3 is TGTGCCAGCAGCCCCACCGAGGCGAACACTGAAGCTTTCTTT. Translating it yields CASSPTEANTEAFF.

The V gene is TRBV30, the J gene TRBJ1-1; D is uncertain. CDR3 length: 13 amino acids. Germline V gene lookup returns CDR1 GTSNPN and CDR2 SVGIG (reference sequence). V was shortened by 2 bases and J by 4 bases, with 11 bases between the two germline ends. As DNA, the CDR3 is TGTGCCTGGAGTAGGTTGGGGAGCACTGAAGCTTTCTTT. It encodes CAWSRLGSTEAFF. Complete variable domain (other parts from reference TRBV30 and TRBJ1-1): SQTIHQWPATLVQPVGSPLSLECTVEGTSNPNLYWYRQAAGRGLQLLFYSVGIGQISSEVPQNLSASRPQDRQFILSSKKLLLSDSGFYLCAWSRLGSTEAFFGQGTRLTVV.